Described below is a single T cell receptor beta chain sequence and its context. Its cognate antigen has yet to be identified. No per-base quality is available; no much larger clone lies one base away. The library was produced with the immunoSEQ multiplex PCR assay. The multiplex PCR relied on a mix of 60 forward primers for TCR Vbeta segments and 13 reverse primers for TCR Jbeta segments. The CDR3 region of rearranged TCR beta genes was amplified from genomic DNA by a multiplex PCR assay. Amplified TCR beta libraries were sequenced as 87-base-pair reads on the Illumina HiSeq System. Turning to the authors' computational methods: A later analysis counted 65 million to 90 million unique TCR beta chains across the 550 to 700 repertoires, and some 11 million of these chains were shared by at least two donors. Raw reads were error-corrected and collapsed into unique sequences by a nearest-neighbor algorithm in which closely related sequences were merged to remove PCR and sequencing errors. CDR3 sequences were aligned to IMGT reference sequences to assign V, D and J gene segments. For a sequence to be retained, a match of at least six nucleotides was required to both a V gene segment and a J gene segment. A rearrangement was called productive if the CDR3 had no stop codons and remained in frame with V and J, and every other rearrangement was called non-productive. Following IMGT convention, CDR3 was defined as the stretch from the second conserved V-encoded cysteine to the conserved J-encoded phenylalanine. The earlier analysis of approximately 590 of the donors excluded any sequence lacking an unambiguous match to a single V gene segment. In an earlier analysis of around 590 of the donors, a V segment was called functional when productive rearrangements were above 56.7%, and segregating when the standard deviation between donors exceeded 5%. A statistical classification framework was developed to diagnose cytomegalovirus status using the catalog of TCR beta chain sequences. V and J gene assignment, in a later analysis, came from comparing TCR nucleotide sequences with IMGT/GENE-DB human TR gene sequences. A later analysis assigned CDR3 sequences and most-parsimonious VDJ recombination scenarios with the TCRdist pipeline. In a later analysis, each TCR beta chain was defined by its CDR3 amino acid sequence together with its V-gene family, and reads lacking a unique V-gene family were excluded. A later analysis removed 592 highly shared, low-generation-probability nucleotide sequences to deal with suspected cross-contamination and a sequencing artifact. A later analysis calculated a clonal expansion index for each public chain from normalized within-repertoire ranks of inferred template counts. A later analysis computed generation probabilities with a VDJ recombination model fitted to out-of-frame rearrangements, and checked the results against IGoR. In a later analysis, TCR-TCR, TCR-HLA and TCR-CMV co-occurrence was scored with hypergeometric tests, and a repertoire-size bias correction was applied to TCR pairs. False discovery rates were estimated in a later analysis by permuting HLA or CMV assignments 20 times. In a later analysis, co-occurring TCRs were grouped using DBSCAN, with TCRdist sequence similarity added in when clustering inside HLA-allele-positive subsets. Repertoires with fewer than 30,000 or more than 120,000 public chains, plus five repertoires with anomalous nucleotide sharing, were excluded from co-occurrence clustering. The source is immuneACCESS, and TCRdb retained only in-frame sequences with V and J called. Part of the clones is not carried over; for the studies checked, unresolved V genes explain less than half of this, and the remainder is unexplained. V and J calls and clone size are as listed in that table; D and trimming were resolved from the DNA. The sample profile shows under 200,000 clones; roughly 86% of them were found once. The ten largest account for 3.4% of the sample.

The cohort was made up of several hundred healthy bone marrow donors. All cohort members were sampled while nominally healthy, although unrecorded immune exposures were likely present. The donor tested CMV seropositive and was one of the 289 seropositive cohort members. A peripheral blood sample was collected from each donor, and TCR beta sequencing was performed on peripheral blood mononuclear cells. Genomic DNA was extracted from the blood cell samples with the Qiagen DNeasy Blood Extraction Kit. Including the terminal cysteine and phenylalanine, the CDR3 comprises 19 residues. This entry keeps only the CDR3 DNA: 57 bases, framed from base 1. Ends trimmed: V by 5 bases, J by 1 base; bases unmatched to a gene: 11. CDR1 and CDR2, per the germline V gene, are MDHEN and SYDVKM. The data were obtained in a study of cytomegalovirus exposure and HLA in healthy donors (TCRdb year 2017). Broadly, across the study: According to an earlier analysis of a few hundred of the donors, roughly 180 million T cells yielded 117 million unique TCR beta sequences and less than 300 Gb of sequence data. The number of typed donors differed by locus: about 620-630 for A, B, C, DRB1 and DQB1; about 520 for DQA1; fewer than 610 for DPA1; and roughly 450 for DPB1. Besides the first cohort of hundreds of subjects, a separate validation cohort made up of roughly 130 different subjects was used. The later analysis used no new phenotypic data to find candidate immune exposures, relying instead on TCR beta sequences and their occurrence across donors. Roughly 300 gigabases of sequencing data and around 90 million unique TCR sequences made up an early release that covered nearly 650 HLA-typed donors. All discovery cohort repertoires had been generated on a single sequencing platform. Donor age, sex, ethnicity and CMV serostatus were collected together with the repertoire data. The study was designed to test whether signatures of past pathogen exposure could be identified by cataloging public T cell receptors. In an earlier analysis of roughly 580 of the donors, high-throughput TCR beta sequencing was used to judge whether each TCR beta V gene segment behaved as functional or pseudogenic. Both class I and class II loci were covered by HLA typing, at four-digit resolution. Among the approximately 400 genotyped donors, around 81% belonged to the genetic ancestry cluster associated with self-reported Caucasian donors. A later genetic analysis took genome-wide SNP genotypes for about 65% of the roughly 670 donors and used that subset as a discovery cohort. Because of strong linkage in the cohort, roughly five DR-DQ haplotypes were treated as single units for association and clustering. On average, around 240,000 unique TCR beta nucleotide sequences were sequenced per donor among 300 to 500 genotyped donors of the cohort, with about 17% of those sequences being non-productive. In a later analysis, previously published TCR beta repertoires from 550 to 700 donors were re-analyzed and high-resolution HLA genotyping was added so that TCR occurrence patterns could be studied. The study used immunosequencing to profile the T cell repertoires of approximately 650 subjects and linked those repertoires to cytomegalovirus serostatus. High-throughput TCR immunosequencing, statistical association of individual TCRs with disease status, and machine learning were combined to predict cytomegalovirus infection status.

What the study reported, not specific to this receptor: A further reported finding was that TCR beta sequences accurately predicted the HLA-A and HLA-B alleles for most subjects in the first cohort. Linkage disequilibrium might explain the correlated functional status among segregating V segments, but an unknown experimental factor could not be excluded. A later analysis found that most CMV-associated TCR beta chains appeared HLA-restricted, with HLA associations seemingly driven largely by CMV exposure. According to a later analysis, TCR association rates differed among HLA loci, with DRB1 alleles showing the most associated TCRs and HLA-C alleles showing the fewest. A later analysis found that HLA-associated TCR beta chains were more clonally expanded and had lower generation probabilities than equally common non-associated chains. The cohort was sequenced for TCR beta chains only, and without alpha or paired-chain data the features that could be detected were limited. The authors suggested that the approach could potentially be generalized to other disease states and immunological phenotypes. Strong co-occurrence of HLA alleles, especially DR and DQ, made assigning TCR associations to individual alleles difficult. Because counts were too low, roughly 17 rarely observed V segments, including chromosome 9 orphons, were left out of the earlier analysis of approximately 500 of the donors. Some IMGT-functional V segments, including TRBV6-2 and TRBV6-3, could not be distinguished by the 87-base-pair reads and were therefore excluded. Compared with the roughly 700-donor mean, donors in an Asian-associated ancestry cluster had fewer N-insertions in productive TCRs, according to a later genetic analysis. Three of the identified cytomegalovirus-associated TCR beta chains were confirmed in vitro to be specific for cytomegalovirus antigens. A later analysis associated 15,000 to 20,000 TCR beta sequences with specific HLA alleles at a false discovery rate of 0.05. Presence/absence analyses assumed roughly uniform sequencing depth across donors, an assumption that may not hold. In both the original and validation cohorts, the classifier was reported to diagnose cytomegalovirus status with high specificity and sensitivity. The study listed around 160 TCR beta chains as associated with cytomegalovirus. An association between a missense DCLRE1C variant and V-gene and J-gene trimming of TCR beta chains was found in a later genetic analysis and replicated in an independent cohort. In a later analysis, several top co-occurrence clusters were reported to appear linked to parvovirus B19, influenza, CMV and Epstein-Barr virus. CMV serostatus was the only immune exposure information available for the cohort. A group of highly shared sequence variants was considered likely to be a technical artifact of the sequencing pipeline. Broadly in line with IMGT annotations, most TCR beta V segments showed up in productive rearrangements about 90% or about 30% of the time in an earlier analysis of 587 of the donors. Across donors, most TCR sequences were observed very rarely, whereas some public TCRs were present in many individuals. Because HLA typing was missing for some donors at each locus, association tests included only the typed subset.

This sequence was found in a man between 35 and 55 years old in good health and CMV-seropositive. Rearrangement joined TRBV28 to TRBJ2-1, and 13 bases in between align with TRBD2. The sequenced material came from PBMCs. The CDR3 is CASSARGLAGVGSYNEQFF. Read as DNA, the sequence is TGTGCCAGCAGTGCACGAGGACTAGCGGGAGTTGGATCCTACAATGAGCAGTTCTTC.